Each of the 19 T cell receptor beta chains below was sequenced from the same sample in a study of shared clonotypes between healthy human individuals. The protocol was immunoSEQ multiplex PCR, while the TCRdb copy is restricted to in-frame clones and leaves out a portion. Here the sample spans about 800,000 clones, 96% being singletons. CD45RO-negative CD8 cells positively selected for CCR7 made up the naive population, which excluded terminally differentiated effector memory CD45RA+ cells. Input material: naive CD8+ T cells sorted from blood. All receptors come from a man aged 25-40 years in good health.

J is TRBJ2-7 and V is TRBV5-8; possible D gene TRBD1, 5 bases. The germline gives CDR1 SGHTS, CDR2 YDEGEE. V gave up 5 bases and J gave up 0 bases, with 9 bases separating them. This CDR3 has 13 residues. The CDR3 sequence is CASRYRSSYEQYF. In nucleotides, the CDR3 is TGTGCCAGCAGGTACAGGAGCTCCTACGAGCAGTACTTC. Supplemented by reference TRBV5-8 and TRBJ2-7, the full variable domain reads EAGVTQSPTHLIKTRGQQATLRCSPISGHTSVYWYQQALGLGLQFLLWYDEGEERNRGNFPPRFSGRQFPNYSSELNVNALELEDSALYLCASRYRSSYEQYFGPGTRLTVT.

This chain uses TRBV18 with TRBJ1-1; 12 bases agree with TRBD1. The germline CDR1 and CDR2 sequences are KGHSH and LQKENI. The length of the CDR3 is 18 residues. The V gene end was trimmed by 0 bases and the J gene end by 6 bases; junction bases not matched to a gene: 11. The CDR3 region is CASSPPPGTGGEFSEAFF. The CDR3 coding sequence is TGTGCCAGCTCACCACCGCCGGGGACAGGGGGCGAGTTCTCTGAAGCTTTCTTT.

The chain carries TRBV5-6 and TRBJ1-5; perhaps TRBD1 as D (5 bases). Per the germline V gene, CDR1 is SGHDT and CDR2 is YYEEEE. The V gene lost 0 bases and the J gene lost 1 base, with 8 bases spanning the gap. This CDR3 comprises 15 residues. The CDR3 DNA reads TGTGCCAGCAGCTTGGCCGGGGCAAGCAATCAGCCCCAGCATTTT. It is translated as CASSLAGASNQPQHF.

The V gene is TRBV5-1, the J gene TRBJ2-7, with 8 bases aligning to TRBD2. This CDR3 region has 16 residues. V dropped 0 bases and J dropped 2; count of bases not matched to a gene: 7. Germline V CDR1 and CDR2: SGHRS, YFSETQ. The CDR3 is CASSLEPGTSPYEQYF. For the CDR3, the DNA is TGCGCCAGCAGCTTGGAGCCCGGGACTAGTCCCTACGAGCAGTACTTC.

V is TRBV5-1 and J is TRBJ2-7, with TRBD2 matching 14 bases. Germline V gives CDR1 SGHRS, CDR2 YFSETQ. The CDR3 covers 18 residues. V shed 4 bases and J 5 bases; nucleotides not matched to a gene: 14. This CDR3 reads CASSPGTSGSKDHDEQYF. The CDR3 coding sequence is TGCGCCAGCAGCCCCGGGACTAGCGGGAGTAAAGATCACGACGAGCAGTACTTC.

The V gene is TRBV15, the J gene TRBJ1-5; no clear D. This CDR3 region has 16 residues. Germline assignment: CDR1 LNHNV and CDR2 YYDKDF (reference sequence). The V gene lost 5 bases and the J gene lost 4 bases, with 18 bases spanning the gap. As DNA, the CDR3 is TGTGCCACCAGCGAACGGGCAACACGGAGGAATCAGCCCCAGCATTTT. Its translation is CATSERATRRNQPQHF.

This clone was detected only once. This chain uses TRBV5-1 with TRBJ2-2, with TRBD2 as a possible D gene (6 bases). CDR3 length: 15 residues. The V end lost 2 bases, the J end lost 3 bases, and 11 bases lay between the germline ends. Germline loops: CDR1 SGHRS, CDR2 YFSETQ. The CDR3 sequence is CASSFRSGDTGELFF. CDR3 DNA sequence: TGCGCCAGCAGCTTTCGATCGGGGGACACCGGGGAGCTGTTTTTT.

This rearrangement joins TRBV27 to TRBJ2-7; 7 bases align to TRBD2. This CDR3 comprises 16 residues. V lost 2 bases, J lost 0 bases, and 7 bases stayed unmatched. The germline V gene encodes CDR1 MNHEY and CDR2 SMNVEV (reference sequence). CDR3: CASSLGLADRSYEQYF. In DNA form, the CDR3 reads TGTGCCAGCAGTTTAGGGCTAGCGGACCGCTCCTACGAGCAGTACTTC.

The V call is TRBV11-3, the J call TRBJ2-3; a weak D match, TRBD1 (6 bases). Between the trimmed V and J ends, which lost 4 bases and 2 bases, there was a span of 10 bases. CDR3 length: 14 residues. CDR1 SGHNT and CDR2 YENEEA come from the germline V gene. The CDR3 sequence is CASSSRDNTDTQYF. CDR3 nucleotides: TGTGCCAGCAGCTCTCGGGACAACACAGATACGCAGTATTTT.

The genes are TRBV19 and TRBJ2-1; 7 bases map to TRBD1. The germline V gene encodes CDR1 LNHDA and CDR2 SQIVND (reference sequence). CDR3 size: 14 residues. After removal of 0 bases from V and 8 bases from J, the junction contained 4 bases not matched to a gene. The CDR3, as DNA: TGTGCCAGTAGTATAGATCCGGGGACAGATGAGCAGTTCTTC. Encoded protein: CASSIDPGTDEQFF.

This chain links TRBV4-3 with TRBJ2-5, with TRBD2 matching over 12 bases. Per the germline V gene, CDR1 is LGHNA and CDR2 is YSLEER. J lost 5 bases, V lost 5 bases, and 9 bases had no gene match. The CDR3 consists of 16 residues. The CDR3 DNA sequence: TGCGCCAGCAGCGACCTAGCGGGAGGGCCTTTGGAGACCCAGTACTTC. It specifies CASSDLAGGPLETQYF.

V usage is TRBV9 and J usage is TRBJ2-7; D perhaps matches TRBD2 (6 bases). Looked up from germline, CDR1 is SGDLS and CDR2 is YYNGEE. The CDR3 is made up of 17 amino acids. The germline V and J ends were trimmed by 4 bases and 4 bases, with 24 bases remaining between them. CDR3 protein: CASSFSSGSGPSYEQYF. CDR3 in DNA: TGTGCCAGCAGCTTTAGCAGCGGTAGCGGCCCGTCTTACGAGCAGTACTTC.

The rearrangement links TRBV7-9 to TRBJ2-1, with a possible D match to TRBD2 (6 bases). Per germline, CDR1 SEHNR and CDR2 FQNEAQ (reference sequence). The ends were cut back, 5 bases at V and 9 bases at J, with 29 bases in the middle. This CDR3 has 18 amino acids. CDR3 DNA sequence: TGTGCCAGCAGCCACCCTGCGGTGGCTAGCGCCATTTCGAGTGAGCAGTTCTTC. Residues: CASSHPAVASAISSEQFF.

The chain combines TRBV4-1 with TRBJ1-2, with D maybe TRBD1 (5 bases). Between the trimmed V and J ends, which lost 1 base and 4 bases, there was a span of 19 bases. CDR1 is MGHRA, CDR2 YSYEKL, per germline. The CDR3 covers 17 residues. CDR3 sequence (DNA): TGCGCCAGCAGCCAAGTGACCGGGGGATTTGACGTCTATGGCTACACCTTC. It translates to CASSQVTGGFDVYGYTF.

The chain is built from TRBV14 and TRBJ2-7, with a tentative D call TRBD2 (5 bases). Germline V gives CDR1 SGHDN, CDR2 FVKESK. There are 13 residues in the CDR3. Trimming pared 6 bases from V and 4 bases from J, leaving 13 bases between. CDR3 protein: CASSGADRYEQYF. In DNA, the CDR3 is TGTGCCAGCAGTGGAGCGGACCGTTACGAGCAGTACTTC. Supplemented by reference TRBV14 and TRBJ2-7, the full variable domain reads EAGVTQFPSHSVIEKGQTVTLRCDPISGHDNLYWYRRVMGKEIKFLLHFVKESKQDESGMPNNRFLAERTGGTYSTLKVQPAELEDSGVYFCASSGADRYEQYFGPGTRLTVT.

The genes are TRBV6-1 and TRBJ2-7; no definite D call. V dropped 8 bases and J dropped 5 bases, with 13 bases sitting between them. The CDR3 totals 12 residues. Germline values: CDR1 MNHNS, CDR2 SASEGT. The CDR3 is CASGEGSHEQYF. CDR3 in DNA: TGTGCCAGCGGAGAAGGGTCCCACGAGCAGTACTTC.

The CDR3 is CASRRDPNTGELFF. The CDR3 region has the DNA TGTGCCAGCAGGAGGGACCCGAACACCGGGGAGCTGTTTTTT. V usage is TRBV2 and J usage is TRBJ2-2; D tentatively reads TRBD1 or TRBD2 (5 bases each). CDR3 length: 14 amino acids. Germline values: CDR1 SNHLY, CDR2 FYNNEI. V lost 6 bases to trimming and J lost 0 bases, with 8 bases between them.

The chain recombines TRBV27 with TRBJ1-2, with a possible D match to TRBD1 (6 bases). CDR1 is MNHEY and CDR2 is SMNVEV in the germline V gene (reference sequence). The germline V and J ends were trimmed by 6 bases and 4 bases, with 18 bases remaining between them. The CDR3 runs to 15 residues. The CDR3 loop reads CASRSPSGGSYGYTF. CDR3 DNA sequence: TGTGCCAGCAGAAGCCCCTCGGGGGGCAGCTATGGCTACACCTTC.

The J gene is TRBJ2-5, the V gene TRBV6-5; unclear D gene. The CDR3 runs 13 residues. Trimming removed 2 bases from V and 3 bases from J, with 7 bases in between. Looked up from germline, CDR1 is MNHEY and CDR2 is SVGAGI. In DNA, the CDR3 is TGTGCCAGCAGTTACGGGTCCGAAGAGACCCAGTACTTC. Translation: CASSYGSEETQYF.